This T cell receptor beta chain was observed in a study of vaccination and CD4 T cells after COVID-19. As to this clonotype: The antigen is undetermined.

Germline loops: CDR1 DFQATT, CDR2 SNEGSKA (reference sequence). The CDR3 has 15 amino acids. The V segment lost 5 bases and the J segment 1 base; nucleotides outside the gene matches: 8. Sequenced with the Oncomine TCR Beta short-read assay was DNA taken from cultured CD4+ T cells. Someone extracted genomic DNA from cultured CD4+ T cells. TCRdb redid the calling of the PCR reads with MiXCR, one entry per CDR3 protein. The repertoire consists of approximately 14,000 distinct CDR3 sequences, with 30% occurring once and the leading ten covering roughly 15%. The treatment denotes: roughly 10-day PBMC culture with coronavirus spike peptide pools or control peptides (ViraFEST assay).

The sample comprised cultured CD4+ T cells from blood. The receptor's source is a human donor with COVID-19. J is TRBJ2-3 and V is TRBV20-1, with 8 bases identical to TRBD2. The CDR3 coding sequence is TGCAGTGCTGGCGACTATAGCGGGGGCACAGATACGCAGTATTTT. It codes for CSAGDYSGGTDTQYF.